Presented here are 20 T cell receptor beta chains from one specimen sequenced in a study of blood T cell repertoires in COVID-19. Clones were sequenced by immunoSEQ multiplex PCR, and TCRdb holds only the in-frame ones, with some missing. The sample carries 230,000 or so clones, approximately 80% recorded once. Sequenced: peripheral blood. The receptors were sampled from an elderly woman with COVID-19, enrolled during active disease.

This clone came up many times. V usage is TRBV9 and J usage is TRBJ2-7; D remains unclear. CDR1 is SGDLS and CDR2 is YYNGEE in the germline V gene. V dropped 5 bases and J dropped 0 bases, with 15 bases sitting between them. This CDR3 contains 15 residues. This chain's CDR3 is CASSPSGSYSYEQYF. The CDR3 DNA reads TGTGCCAGCAGTCCCTCCGGGTCTTACTCCTACGAGCAGTACTTC.

This clone appeared a few times. The chain combines TRBV19 with TRBJ1-1; D may be TRBD1 (6 bases). The CDR3 runs to 14 residues. The V and J ends lost 10 bases and 0 bases respectively, with 15 bases between them. CDR1 and CDR2 (germline): LNHDA, SQIVND (reference sequence). This CDR3 reads CATQVQGLNTEAFF. DNA of the CDR3: TGTGCCACCCAAGTACAGGGTTTGAACACTGAAGCTTTCTTT. The full variable domain, in which reference TRBV19 and TRBJ1-1 provide the parts outside the CDR3, is DGGITQSPKYLFRKEGQNVTLSCEQNLNHDAMYWYRQDPGQGLRLIYYSQIVNDFQKGDIAEGYSVSREKKESFPLTVTSAQKNPTAFYLCATQVQGLNTEAFFGQGTRLTVV.

This rearrangement joins TRBV5-6 to TRBJ2-7, with TRBD2 matching 8 bases. The junction had 12 bases not matched to a gene; V was cut back by 2 bases and J by 5 bases. This CDR3 has 16 residues. The germline gives CDR1 SGHDT, CDR2 YYEEEE. The CDR3 here is CASSLAGAPAPHEQYF. The CDR3 DNA is TGTGCCAGCAGCTTAGCGGGGGCTCCAGCCCCCCACGAGCAGTACTTC.

This rearrangement joins TRBV5-1 to TRBJ1-2; D is undetermined. Between the trimmed V and J ends, which lost 6 bases and 0 bases, there was a span of 9 bases. Germline CDR1 and CDR2: SGHRS and YFSETQ. The CDR3 extends over 13 amino acids. The CDR3 DNA reads TGCGCCAGCACCGACACTTCTAACTATGGCTACACCTTC. Its translation is CASTDTSNYGYTF.

This chain links TRBV18 with TRBJ2-7; perhaps TRBD2 as D (7 bases). Trimming pared 5 bases from V and 0 bases from J, leaving 17 bases between. Germline assignment: CDR1 KGHSH and CDR2 LQKENI. The CDR3 is 16 amino acids. DNA for the CDR3: TGTGCCAGCTCAAGGGGGGAGCGGGGCTTCTCCTACGAGCAGTACTTC. It is translated as CASSRGERGFSYEQYF.

This chain connects TRBV7-9 to TRBJ2-7, with TRBD1 matching over 10 bases. J lost 3 bases, V lost 4 bases, and 3 bases had no gene match. The CDR3 has 14 residues. Germline CDR1 SEHNR, CDR2 FQNEAQ (reference sequence). As DNA, the CDR3 is TGTGCCAGCAGCTCGGACAGGGGGATCTACGAGCAGTACTTC. Translating gives CASSSDRGIYEQYF. The variable domain in full, completed from reference TRBV7-9 and TRBJ2-7, reads DTGVSQNPRHKITKRGQNVTFRCDPISEHNRLYWYRQTLGQGPEFLTYFQNEAQLEKSRLLSDRFSAERPKGSFSTLEIQRTEQGDSAMYLCASSSDRGIYEQYFGPGTRLTVT.

The rearrangement joins TRBV18 to TRBJ2-2; the match to TRBD2 covers 8 bases. Germline CDR1 KGHSH, CDR2 LQKENI. This CDR3 has 15 residues. V lost 8 bases and J lost 4; bases outside the gene matches: 9. CDR3 nucleotides: TGTGCCAGCCAACCACCGGGAGGGCTCACCGGGGAGCTGTTTTTT. Its protein product is CASQPPGGLTGELFF.

About this clone itself: Other DNA sequences in the same sample also yield this CDR3. The chain carries TRBV11-3 and TRBJ1-1; unclear D gene. Between the trimmed V and J ends, which lost 3 bases and 1 base, there was a span of 6 bases. Germline V gene sequence: CDR1 SGHNT, CDR2 YENEEA. The CDR3 is 13 residues long. The CDR3 sequence: CASSFSGNTEAFF. The CDR3 region has the DNA TGTGCCAGCAGCTTTTCGGGGAACACTGAAGCTTTCTTT.

This clone appeared a few times. The chain uses TRBV30 and TRBJ1-2, with TRBD1 identical over 8 bases. The CDR3 totals 15 residues. Germline trimming cut 7 bases from V and 8 bases from J; bases unmatched to any gene: 18. CDR1 is GTSNPN and CDR2 is SVGIG in the germline V gene (reference sequence). CDR3 nucleotide sequence: TGTGCCTCCACTACCATTAGACAGGGGCCAACAGGCTACACCTTC. Translating it yields CASTTIRQGPTGYTF. Supplemented by reference TRBV30 and TRBJ1-2, the full variable domain reads SQTIHQWPATLVQPVGSPLSLECTVEGTSNPNLYWYRQAAGRGLQLLFYSVGIGQISSEVPQNLSASRPQDRQFILSSKKLLLSDSGFYLCASTTIRQGPTGYTFGSGTRLTVV.

The gene calls are TRBV10-3 and TRBJ1-1, with TRBD1 matching 7 bases. Losses at the gene ends were 3 bases for V and 7 bases for J; bases not matched to a gene: 8. Germline assignment: CDR1 ENHRY and CDR2 SYGVKD. This CDR3 is built from 14 residues. CDR3 bases: TGTGCCATCAGTGATTTGAAGGGGGCAGGTGAAGCTTTCTTT. This codes for CAISDLKGAGEAFF.

The rearrangement uses TRBV28 and TRBJ1-3; D uncertain. Germline values: CDR1 MDHEN, CDR2 SYDVKM. The CDR3 sequence is 18 residues long. The germline V and J ends were trimmed by 5 bases and 1 base, with 21 bases remaining between them. The CDR3: CASSLPMLEGKSGNTIYF. The CDR3, as DNA: TGTGCCAGCAGTCTGCCCATGTTAGAGGGAAAATCTGGAAACACCATATATTTT.

V and J are TRBV5-1 and TRBJ2-7; D remains ambiguous. The CDR3 totals 13 residues. Germline CDR1 is SGHRS and CDR2 is YFSETQ. Trimming removed 0 bases at V and 3 bases at J, with 7 bases between. In DNA form, the CDR3 reads TGCGCCAGCAGCTTGGGAGTCTACTACGAGCAGTACTTC. Protein sequence: CASSLGVYYEQYF.

The V gene is TRBV3-1 (or the pseudogene TRBV3-2), the J gene TRBJ1-1; a weak D match, TRBD1 (6 bases). Germline CDR1 and CDR2: LGHDT and YNNKEL (reference sequence). CDR3 length: 12 residues. Trimming stripped 3 bases from V and 11 bases from J, with 13 bases between. The CDR3 loop reads CASSQVQGEAFF. CDR3 DNA sequence: TGTGCCAGCAGCCAGGTACAGGGTGAGGCTTTCTTT.

This rearrangement joins TRBV7-2 to TRBJ1-6; D perhaps matches TRBD1 (5 bases). In germline, CDR1 is SGHTA, CDR2 FQGNSA. This CDR3 is built from 15 residues. V lost 2 bases and J 4 bases, leaving 9 bases between the germline ends. DNA for the CDR3: TGTGCCAGCAGCTTACCGGACACTTATAATTCACCCCTCCACTTT. Translated: CASSLPDTYNSPLHF.

The chain joins TRBV18 to TRBJ2-3; the match to TRBD2 covers 9 bases. Trimming cost V 3 bases and J 4 bases; bases outside gene matches: 8. CDR3 length: 16 residues. Looked up from germline, CDR1 is KGHSH and CDR2 is LQKENI. The CDR3 DNA follows: TGTGCCAGCTCACCCTCCTTAGCGGGAGCGGCAGATACGCAGTATTTT. It encodes CASSPSLAGAADTQYF.

The chain is built from TRBV6-1 and TRBJ1-2; 7 nucleotides line up with TRBD1. Germline V lookup: CDR1 MNHNS, CDR2 SASEGT. V trimming: 3 bases; J trimming: 5 bases; junction bases outside the gene matches: 6. This CDR3 is built from 14 residues. The DNA for the CDR3 is TGTGCCAGCAGTGACACCGGGACAGATTATGGCTACACCTTC. This encodes CASSDTGTDYGYTF.

The V call is TRBV6-2 or TRBV6-3, the J call TRBJ1-2; maybe TRBD1 (5 bases). This CDR3 has 15 residues. Between the trimmed V and J ends, which lost 6 bases and 2 bases, there was a span of 16 bases. The V gene's germline CDR1 is MNHEY and CDR2 SVGEGT. The CDR3: CASSLSSAGNYGYTF. In DNA form, the CDR3 reads TGTGCCAGCAGCCTATCCTCGGCAGGGAACTATGGCTACACCTTC.

The rearrangement uses TRBV6-2 or TRBV6-3 and TRBJ2-1; a possible D gene is TRBD2 (6 bases). Germline V CDR1 and CDR2: MNHEY, SVGEGT. The CDR3 totals 15 residues. V was trimmed by 3 bases and J by 5 bases, leaving 14 bases between them. CDR3 nucleotides: TGTGCCAGCAGTTATAGGTGGAGGGGAAACAATGAGCAGTTCTTC. This codes for CASSYRWRGNNEQFF.

The CDR3 DNA reads TGTGCCAGCAGCTTAGGGCGGGAGGGCAACAATGAGCAGTTCTTC. It is translated as CASSLGREGNNEQFF. This chain links TRBV5-4 with TRBJ2-1; the match to TRBD2 covers 9 bases. This CDR3 has 15 residues. V was clipped by 2 bases and J by 5 bases; unmatched bases: 5. Germline loops: CDR1 SGHNT, CDR2 YYREEE (reference sequence). The full variable domain, in which reference TRBV5-4 and TRBJ2-1 provide the parts outside the CDR3, is ETGVTQSPTHLIKTRGQQVTLRCSSQSGHNTVSWYQQALGQGPQFIFQYYREEENGRGNFPPRFSGLQFPNYSSELNVNALELDDSALYLCASSLGREGNNEQFFGPGTRLTVL.

This chain uses TRBV28 with TRBJ2-1, with 8 bases aligning to TRBD2. CDR3 length: 16 residues. Germline values: CDR1 MDHEN, CDR2 SYDVKM. V shed 4 bases, J shed 8 bases, and the junction held 13 bases outside the gene matches. The CDR3 protein is CASSSPGLGRMDEQFF. The CDR3 coding sequence is TGTGCCAGCAGTTCCCCGGGACTAGGCCGTATGGATGAGCAGTTCTTC. The whole variable domain, remainder taken from reference TRBV28 and TRBJ2-1, is DVKVTQSSRYLVKRTGEKVFLECVQDMDHENMFWYRQDPGLGLRLIYFSYDVKMKEKGDIPEGYSVSREKKERFSLILESASTNQTSMYLCASSSPGLGRMDEQFFGPGTRLTVL.